Below, one T cell receptor (beta chain) is given with its context. Its antigen is currently unknown. This specimen comes from a study of post-analysis software for immune sequencing data. Study outcomes and limitations: Strong co-clustering by F measure linked samples that shared a preparation batch. A handful of TRBV segments were more frequent in patients than controls; TRBV5-6, TRBV5-1 and TRBV20-1 belonged to this group.

Trimming at V came to 2 bases and at J to 7 bases, leaving 10 bases not matched to a gene. Germline CDR1 is SEHNR and CDR2 is FQNEAQ (reference sequence). CDR3 length: 15 amino acids. Unique molecular identifiers were carried by the TCR beta cDNA libraries. Each sample of roughly 0.9 to 10 million input T cells yielded around 500,000 cDNA molecules, so each molecule approximated one T cell. TCRdb re-called the PCR reads with MiXCR, one entry per CDR3 protein. The sample shows hundreds of thousands of distinct CDR3 sequences, 25% to 30% of them seen only once. Specimen: blood. This clonotype originated in a girl aged 5 to 17 with multiple sclerosis. This rearrangement joins TRBV7-9 to TRBJ1-2; 7 bases align to TRBD1. CDR3 nucleotide sequence: TGTGCCAGCAGCTTATCCGAGGGACAGTCTTCTGGCTACACCTTC. Its protein product is CASSLSEGQSSGYTF.